Below, 19 T cell receptor beta chains from the same sample are listed, as sequenced in a study of cytomegalovirus exposure and HLA in healthy donors. Profiling relied on immunoSEQ multiplex PCR, and the TCRdb table lists in-frame clones only, not all of them. This sample has 140,000 to 150,000 clones, with roughly 89% found just once. The specimen was PBMCs. The receptors originated from a man aged 18 to 29 in good health and CMV-seropositive.

This chain connects TRBV6-5 to TRBJ1-6; TRBD1 is a possible D gene (6 bases). The germline V gene has CDR1 MNHEY and CDR2 SVGAGI. CDR3 size: 14 residues. The germline V and J ends were trimmed by 5 bases and 8 bases, with 13 bases remaining between them. CDR3 nucleotide sequence: TGTGCCAGCAGTCCCGGCTCAGGGGATTCACCCCTCCACTTT. Translated, it gives CASSPGSGDSPLHF.

This rearrangement joins TRBV2 to TRBJ1-3; TRBD1 matches at 7 bases. The CDR3 spans 14 residues. Unmatched junction bases numbered 7, after V lost 8 bases and J lost 3 bases. Germline-derived CDR1 and CDR2 are SNHLY and FYNNEI. CDR3 protein: CASWEQGVGNTIYF. CDR3 nucleotide sequence: TGTGCCAGCTGGGAGCAGGGGGTTGGAAACACCATATATTTT.

The CDR3 region is CAWGTGRRLFF. The CDR3 bases are TGTGCCTGGGGGACAGGGAGGCGGCTGTTTTTT. The chain uses TRBV30 and TRBJ2-2; the match to TRBD1 covers 9 bases. Germline assignment: CDR1 GTSNPN and CDR2 SVGIG (reference sequence). There are 11 residues in the CDR3. V lost 5 bases to trimming and J lost 13 bases; unmatched junction nucleotides: 5.

V and J are TRBV2 and TRBJ1-2; 9 nucleotides align to TRBD1. Per germline, CDR1 SNHLY and CDR2 FYNNEI. This CDR3 has 13 amino acids. The J segment lost 8 bases and the V segment lost 4 bases, leaving 5 bases of the junction unmatched. This CDR3 reads CASSGLQGAGYTF. Here the CDR3 DNA reads TGTGCCAGCAGTGGGTTACAGGGGGCCGGCTACACCTTC.

The V gene is TRBV5-4, the J gene TRBJ2-3; 9 nucleotides match TRBD2. CDR3 size: 18 residues. V lost 4 bases, J lost 0 bases, and 12 bases stayed unmatched. The germline CDR1 and CDR2 sequences are SGHNT and YYREEE (reference sequence). The CDR3 DNA follows: TGTGCCAGCAGCCGGAGGGCGGGGGGGCAAGAAAGCACAGATACGCAGTATTTT. Amino acids: CASSRRAGGQESTDTQYF.

The CDR3 reads CASSLGSDNEQFF. In DNA form, the CDR3 reads TGTGCCAGCAGTCTCGGGTCTGACAATGAGCAGTTCTTC. V usage is TRBV6-4 and J usage is TRBJ2-1, with D unclear. The CDR3 loop spans 13 amino acids. The V end lost 5 bases, the J end lost 5 bases, and 10 bases lay between the germline ends. The germline V gene encodes CDR1 MRHNA and CDR2 SNTAGT.

The chain is built from TRBV6-1 and TRBJ1-1; D not resolved. The CDR3 extends over 16 amino acids. Trimming left V 3 bases short and J 1 base short, with 15 bases between. CDR1 is MNHNS, CDR2 SASEGT, per germline. The CDR3 sequence: CASSDGMILWNTEAFF. The CDR3 nucleotides read TGTGCCAGCAGTGACGGGATGATACTCTGGAACACTGAAGCTTTCTTT.

The chain recombines TRBV7-8 with TRBJ2-3; D possibly corresponds to TRBD2 (6 bases). There are 14 residues in the CDR3. Germline loops: CDR1 SGHVS, CDR2 FQNEAQ. The germline V and J ends were trimmed by 2 bases and 2 bases, with 8 bases remaining between them. CDR3 sequence (DNA): TGTGCCAGCAGCTTATCGGGACTCACAGATACGCAGTATTTT. It yields the protein CASSLSGLTDTQYF.

The chain couples TRBV4-2 to TRBJ1-3, with 11 bases identical to TRBD1. The length of the CDR3 is 17 residues. Per the germline V gene, CDR1 is LGHNA and CDR2 is YNFKEQ. The J segment lost 0 bases and the V segment lost 1 base, leaving 2 bases of the junction unmatched. CDR3 loop: CASSQVGTGGSGNTIYF. CDR3 sequence (DNA): TGTGCCAGCAGCCAAGTGGGGACAGGGGGCTCTGGAAACACCATATATTTT.

The chain couples TRBV10-3 to TRBJ1-2; a weak D match, TRBD1 (5 bases). Trimming stripped 6 bases from V and 6 bases from J, with 11 bases between. Germline assignment: CDR1 ENHRY and CDR2 SYGVKD. This CDR3 is built from 12 residues. As DNA, the CDR3 is TGTGCCATCAGCGCTGACAGAGATGGCTACACCTTC. Its translation: CAISADRDGYTF.

The V and J genes are TRBV28 and TRBJ1-5; 8 nucleotides match TRBD1. Germline CDR1 reads MDHEN; CDR2 reads SYDVKM. V lost 5 bases to trimming and J lost 7 bases; unmatched junction nucleotides: 7. CDR3 length: 14 residues. CDR3 amino acids: CASSRQGRVQPQHF. The CDR3 bases are TGTGCCAGCAGTCGACAGGGGCGGGTGCAGCCCCAGCATTTT.

The CDR3 bases are TGCGCCAGCAGCTTACTAGCGGGAGAACTCTACGAGCAGTACTTC. It encodes CASSLLAGELYEQYF. This sequence joins TRBV5-1 and TRBJ2-7, with TRBD2 identical over 11 bases. This CDR3 has 15 amino acids. Per the germline V gene, CDR1 is SGHRS and CDR2 is YFSETQ. Germline trimming cut 2 bases from V and 3 bases from J; bases unmatched to any gene: 4. Based on the CDR3 plus reference TRBV5-1 and TRBJ2-7, the full variable domain is KAGVTQTPRYLIKTRGQQVTLSCSPISGHRSVSWYQQTPGQGLQFLFEYFSETQRNKGNFPGRFSGRQFSNSRSEMNVSTLELGDSALYLCASSLLAGELYEQYFGPGTRLTVT.

The chain employs TRBV6-1 and TRBJ2-2, with a tentative D call TRBD2 (5 bases). The CDR3 runs 14 residues. Between the trimmed V and J ends, which lost 4 bases and 8 bases, there was a span of 14 bases. CDR1 and CDR2 (germline): MNHNS, SASEGT. The CDR3 is CASSVSGGRGELFF. The CDR3 nucleotides read TGTGCCAGCAGTGTAAGCGGCGGTCGAGGGGAGCTGTTTTTT.

V usage is TRBV7-6 and J usage is TRBJ2-7; 7 nucleotides line up with TRBD1. This CDR3 contains 13 residues. Germline V gene sequence: CDR1 SGHVS, CDR2 FNYEAQ. The J segment lost 3 bases and the V segment lost 5 bases, leaving 4 bases of the junction unmatched. This CDR3 is CASSPRTGYEQYF. DNA for the CDR3: TGTGCCAGCAGCCCCAGGACAGGCTACGAGCAGTACTTC.

With regard to this clone: This sample also contains other DNA sequences that code for the same CDR3. V gene TRBV30 combines with J gene TRBJ1-5; D gene unclear. The germline V and J ends were trimmed by 1 base and 2 bases, with 6 bases remaining between them. CDR3 length: 13 amino acids. Germline V gene sequence: CDR1 GTSNPN, CDR2 SVGIG (reference sequence). CDR3 sequence reads: CAWSGGGNQPQHF. The CDR3 nucleotides read TGTGCCTGGAGTGGGGGAGGCAATCAGCCCCAGCATTTT.

J is TRBJ1-2 and V is TRBV6-5, with TRBD1 matching over 9 bases. Germline V gene lookup returns CDR1 MNHEY and CDR2 SVGAGI. This CDR3 region has 15 residues. The ends lost 6 bases at V and 3 bases at J; junction bases unmatched: 8. The CDR3 is CASSYGGQGYYGYTF. The CDR3 region has the DNA TGTGCCAGCAGCTACGGGGGACAGGGATACTATGGCTACACCTTC.

This clone was detected only a few times. This chain links TRBV6-4 with TRBJ1-1, with 8 bases that match TRBD1. This CDR3 comprises 13 residues. Germline assignment: CDR1 MRHNA and CDR2 SNTAGT. V trimming: 6 bases; J trimming: 1 base; junction bases outside the gene matches: 1. CDR3 DNA sequence: TGTGCCAGCAGCAGGGGGCCGAACACTGAAGCTTTCTTT. Protein: CASSRGPNTEAFF.

The rearrangement joins TRBV7-8 to TRBJ1-2; 11 nucleotides line up with TRBD1. The ends lost 1 base at V and 4 bases at J; junction bases unmatched: 2. The CDR3 has 15 amino acids. Per germline, CDR1 SGHVS and CDR2 FQNEAQ. CDR3 bases: TGTGCCAGCAGCTTAGGGGGACAGGGGGGCTATGGCTACACCTTC. Residues: CASSLGGQGGYGYTF.

The chain is built from TRBV7-2 and TRBJ2-3; tentative D call: TRBD2 (6 bases). This CDR3 region has 16 residues. Germline V gives CDR1 SGHTA, CDR2 FQGNSA. V lost 2 bases, J lost 4 bases, and 16 bases lay in between. The CDR3 nucleotides read TGTGCCAGCAGCTTAAAGGAGGGCCGGGGAGCAGATACGCAGTATTTT. Encoded protein: CASSLKEGRGADTQYF.